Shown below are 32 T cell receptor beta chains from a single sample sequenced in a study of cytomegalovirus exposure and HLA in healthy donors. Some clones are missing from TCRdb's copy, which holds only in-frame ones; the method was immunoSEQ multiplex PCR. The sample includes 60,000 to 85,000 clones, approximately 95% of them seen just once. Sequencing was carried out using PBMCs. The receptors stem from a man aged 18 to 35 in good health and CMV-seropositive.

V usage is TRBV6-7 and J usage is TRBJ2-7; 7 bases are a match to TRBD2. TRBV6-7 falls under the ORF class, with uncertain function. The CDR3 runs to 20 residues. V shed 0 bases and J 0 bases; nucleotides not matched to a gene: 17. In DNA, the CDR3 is TGTGCCAGCAGTTACTCGAACCCGGGTGGGAGGGCCACGAGCTCCTACGAGCAGTACTTC. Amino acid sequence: CASSYSNPGGRATSSYEQYF.

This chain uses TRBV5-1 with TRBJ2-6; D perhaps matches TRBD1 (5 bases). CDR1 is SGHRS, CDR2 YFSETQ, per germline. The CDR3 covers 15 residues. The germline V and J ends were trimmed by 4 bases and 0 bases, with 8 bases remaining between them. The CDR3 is CASSPDSSGANVLTF. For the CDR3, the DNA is TGCGCCAGCAGCCCAGACAGCTCTGGGGCCAACGTCCTGACTTTC.

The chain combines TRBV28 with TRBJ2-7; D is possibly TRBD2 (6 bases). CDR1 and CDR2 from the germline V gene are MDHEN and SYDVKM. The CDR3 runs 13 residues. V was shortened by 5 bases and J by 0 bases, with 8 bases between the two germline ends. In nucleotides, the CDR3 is TGTGCCAGCAGTCCCGGGAGCTCCTACGAGCAGTACTTC. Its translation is CASSPGSSYEQYF.

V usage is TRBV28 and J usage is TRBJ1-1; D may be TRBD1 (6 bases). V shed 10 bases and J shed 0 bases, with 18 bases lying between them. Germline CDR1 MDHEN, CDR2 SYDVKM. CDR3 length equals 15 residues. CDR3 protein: CATTMGGGLNTEAFF. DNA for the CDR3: TGTGCCACCACCATGGGCGGGGGGCTGAACACTGAAGCTTTCTTT.

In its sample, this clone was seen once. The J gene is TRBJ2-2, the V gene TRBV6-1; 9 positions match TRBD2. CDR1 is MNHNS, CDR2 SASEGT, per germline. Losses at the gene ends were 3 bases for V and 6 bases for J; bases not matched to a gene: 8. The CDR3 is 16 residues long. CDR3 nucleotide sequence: TGTGCCAGCAGTGAGTTGAGAGTAGCGGGAGCCGGGGAGCTGTTTTTT. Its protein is CASSELRVAGAGELFF.

DNA of the CDR3: TGTGCCAGCAGTTTTACTAGCGGCCAAAGCACAGATACGCAGTATTTT. Translated, it gives CASSFTSGQSTDTQYF. The gene calls are TRBV5-6 and TRBJ2-3, with 8 bases identical to TRBD2. Germline V gene sequence: CDR1 SGHDT, CDR2 YYEEEE. CDR3 length: 16 amino acids. After removal of 5 bases from V and 0 bases from J, the junction contained 8 bases not matched to a gene.

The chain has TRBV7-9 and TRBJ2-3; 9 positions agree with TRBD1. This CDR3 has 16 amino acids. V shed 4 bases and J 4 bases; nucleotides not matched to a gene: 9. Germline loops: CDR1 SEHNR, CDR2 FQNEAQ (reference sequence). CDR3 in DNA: TGTGCCAGCAGCTCGACACAGGGGGCGACATCAGATACGCAGTATTTT. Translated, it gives CASSSTQGATSDTQYF. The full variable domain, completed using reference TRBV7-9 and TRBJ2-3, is DTGVSQNPRHKITKRGQNVTFRCDPISEHNRLYWYRQTLGQGPEFLTYFQNEAQLEKSRLLSDRFSAERPKGSFSTLEIQRTEQGDSAMYLCASSSTQGATSDTQYFGPGTRLTVL.

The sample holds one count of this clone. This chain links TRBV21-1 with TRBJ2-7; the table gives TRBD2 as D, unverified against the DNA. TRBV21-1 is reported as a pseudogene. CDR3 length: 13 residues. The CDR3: CASRPGLSYEQYF. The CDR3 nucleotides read TGTGCCAGCCGACCGGGACTCTCCTACGAGCAGTACTTC.

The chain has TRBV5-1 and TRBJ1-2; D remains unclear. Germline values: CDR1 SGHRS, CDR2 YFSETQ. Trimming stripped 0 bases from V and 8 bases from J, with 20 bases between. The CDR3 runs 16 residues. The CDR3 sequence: CASSLGSGSDLQGYTF. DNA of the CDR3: TGCGCCAGCAGCTTGGGTTCAGGATCTGACCTACAGGGCTACACCTTC. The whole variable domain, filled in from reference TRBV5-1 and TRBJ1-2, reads KAGVTQTPRYLIKTRGQQVTLSCSPISGHRSVSWYQQTPGQGLQFLFEYFSETQRNKGNFPGRFSGRQFSNSRSEMNVSTLELGDSALYLCASSLGSGSDLQGYTFGSGTRLTVV.

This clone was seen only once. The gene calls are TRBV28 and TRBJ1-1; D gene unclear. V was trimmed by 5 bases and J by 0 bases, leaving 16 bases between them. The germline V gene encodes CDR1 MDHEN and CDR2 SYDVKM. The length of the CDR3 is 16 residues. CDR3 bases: TGTGCCAGCAGTCCCCGGCGTGGAGTGATGAACACTGAAGCTTTCTTT. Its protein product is CASSPRRGVMNTEAFF.

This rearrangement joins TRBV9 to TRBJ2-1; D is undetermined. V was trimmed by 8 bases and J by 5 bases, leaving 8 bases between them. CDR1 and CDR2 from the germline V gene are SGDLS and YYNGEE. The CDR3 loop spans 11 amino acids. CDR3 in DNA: TGTGCCAGTGATGGAGACAATGAGCAGTTCTTC. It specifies CASDGDNEQFF.

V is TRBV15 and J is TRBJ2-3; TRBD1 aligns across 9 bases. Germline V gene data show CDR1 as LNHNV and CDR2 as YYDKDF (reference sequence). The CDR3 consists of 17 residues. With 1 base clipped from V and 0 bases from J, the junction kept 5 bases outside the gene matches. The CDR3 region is CATSRGQGGYSTDTQYF. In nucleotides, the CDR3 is TGTGCCACCAGCAGAGGACAGGGGGGGTACAGCACAGATACGCAGTATTTT.

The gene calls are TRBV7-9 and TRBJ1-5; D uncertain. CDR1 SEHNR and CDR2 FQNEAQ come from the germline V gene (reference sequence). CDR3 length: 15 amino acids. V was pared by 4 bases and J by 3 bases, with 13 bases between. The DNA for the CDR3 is TGTGCCAGCAGCTCGTCGGGTAAGGCCAATCAGCCCCAGCATTTT. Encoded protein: CASSSSGKANQPQHF.

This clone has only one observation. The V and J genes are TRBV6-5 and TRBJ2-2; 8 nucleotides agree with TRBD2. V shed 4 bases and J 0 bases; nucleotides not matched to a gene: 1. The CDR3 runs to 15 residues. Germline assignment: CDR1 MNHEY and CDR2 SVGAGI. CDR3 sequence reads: CASSFGGANTGELFF. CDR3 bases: TGTGCCAGCAGTTTCGGGGGGGCGAACACCGGGGAGCTGTTTTTT.

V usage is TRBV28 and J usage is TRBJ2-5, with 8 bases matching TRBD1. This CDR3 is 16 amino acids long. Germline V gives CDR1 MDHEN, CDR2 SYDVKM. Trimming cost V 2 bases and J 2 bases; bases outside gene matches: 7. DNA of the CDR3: TGTGCCAGCAGTTTAGGCCTGGGACAGGTTCAAGAGACCCAGTACTTC. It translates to CASSLGLGQVQETQYF.

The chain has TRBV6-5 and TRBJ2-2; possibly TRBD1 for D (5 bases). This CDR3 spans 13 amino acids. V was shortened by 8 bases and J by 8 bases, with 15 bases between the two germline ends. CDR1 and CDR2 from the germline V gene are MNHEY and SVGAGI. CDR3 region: CASSKGPEGELFF. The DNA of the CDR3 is TGTGCCAGCTCAAAGGGGCCAGAAGGGGAGCTGTTTTTT.

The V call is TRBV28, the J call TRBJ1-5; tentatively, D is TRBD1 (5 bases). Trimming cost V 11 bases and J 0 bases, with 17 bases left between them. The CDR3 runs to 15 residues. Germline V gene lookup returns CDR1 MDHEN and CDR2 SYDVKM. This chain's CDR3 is CAAGYGGNSNQPQHF. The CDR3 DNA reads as TGTGCCGCGGGGTACGGGGGAAATAGCAATCAGCCCCAGCATTTT.

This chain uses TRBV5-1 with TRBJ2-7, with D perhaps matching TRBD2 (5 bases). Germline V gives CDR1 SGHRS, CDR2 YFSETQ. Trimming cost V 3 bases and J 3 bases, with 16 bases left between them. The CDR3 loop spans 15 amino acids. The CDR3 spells CASSSGGASDYEQYF. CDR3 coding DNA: TGCGCCAGCAGCTCTGGAGGCGCGAGCGACTACGAGCAGTACTTC.

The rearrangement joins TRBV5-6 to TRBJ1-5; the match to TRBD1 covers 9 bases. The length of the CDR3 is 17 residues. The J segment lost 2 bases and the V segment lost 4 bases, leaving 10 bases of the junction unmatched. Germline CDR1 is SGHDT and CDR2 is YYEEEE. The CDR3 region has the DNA TGTGCCAGCAGCATTACAGGGGGCGGAGGTGGCAATCAGCCCCAGCATTTT. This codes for CASSITGGGGGNQPQHF.

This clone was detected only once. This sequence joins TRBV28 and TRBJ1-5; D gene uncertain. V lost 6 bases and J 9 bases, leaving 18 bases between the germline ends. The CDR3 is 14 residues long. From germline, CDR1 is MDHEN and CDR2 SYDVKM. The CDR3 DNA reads TGTGCCAGCAGATCGGACGGGAAAACGGGGCCCCAGCATTTT. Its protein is CASRSDGKTGPQHF.

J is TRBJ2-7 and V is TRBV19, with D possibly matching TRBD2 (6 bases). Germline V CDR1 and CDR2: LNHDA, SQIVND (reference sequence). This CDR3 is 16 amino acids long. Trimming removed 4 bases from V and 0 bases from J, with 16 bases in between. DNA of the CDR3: TGTGCCAGTAGTACTATAAGCGGGTCGAGCTCCTACGAGCAGTACTTC. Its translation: CASSTISGSSSYEQYF. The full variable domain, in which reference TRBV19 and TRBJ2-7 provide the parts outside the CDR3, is DGGITQSPKYLFRKEGQNVTLSCEQNLNHDAMYWYRQDPGQGLRLIYYSQIVNDFQKGDIAEGYSVSREKKESFPLTVTSAQKNPTAFYLCASSTISGSSSYEQYFGPGTRLTVT.

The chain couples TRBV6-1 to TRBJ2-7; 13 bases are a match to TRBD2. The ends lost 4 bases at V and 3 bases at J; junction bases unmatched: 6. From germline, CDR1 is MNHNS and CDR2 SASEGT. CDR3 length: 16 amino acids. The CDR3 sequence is CASSASGTSGIYEQYF. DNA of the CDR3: TGTGCCAGCAGTGCCTCAGGGACTAGCGGGATCTACGAGCAGTACTTC.

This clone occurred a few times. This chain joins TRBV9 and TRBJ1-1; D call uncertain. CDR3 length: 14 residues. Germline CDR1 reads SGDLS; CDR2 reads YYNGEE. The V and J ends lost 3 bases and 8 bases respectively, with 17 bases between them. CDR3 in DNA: TGTGCCAGCAGCGCCCGGAGGTCCTCTAGCGAAGCTTTCTTT. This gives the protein CASSARRSSSEAFF.

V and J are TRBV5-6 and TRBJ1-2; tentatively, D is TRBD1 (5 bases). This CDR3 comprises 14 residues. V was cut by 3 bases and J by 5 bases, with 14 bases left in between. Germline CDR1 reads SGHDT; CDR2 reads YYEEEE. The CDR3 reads CASSWTTKPYGYTF. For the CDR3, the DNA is TGTGCCAGCAGCTGGACAACCAAACCGTATGGCTACACCTTC.

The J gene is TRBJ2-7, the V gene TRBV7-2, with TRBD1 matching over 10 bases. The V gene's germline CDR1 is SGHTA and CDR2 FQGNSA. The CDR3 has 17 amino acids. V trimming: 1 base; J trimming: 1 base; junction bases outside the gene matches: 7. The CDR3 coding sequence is TGTGCCAGCAGCTTAGGGAGGGGACAGGGGTCGTCCTACGAGCAGTACTTC. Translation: CASSLGRGQGSSYEQYF.

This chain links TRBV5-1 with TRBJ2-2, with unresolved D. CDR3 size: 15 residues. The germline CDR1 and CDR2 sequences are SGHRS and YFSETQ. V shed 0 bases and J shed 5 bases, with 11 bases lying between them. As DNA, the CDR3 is TGCGCCAGCAGCTTGGATCGATTTAGTACCGGGGAGCTGTTTTTT. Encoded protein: CASSLDRFSTGELFF.

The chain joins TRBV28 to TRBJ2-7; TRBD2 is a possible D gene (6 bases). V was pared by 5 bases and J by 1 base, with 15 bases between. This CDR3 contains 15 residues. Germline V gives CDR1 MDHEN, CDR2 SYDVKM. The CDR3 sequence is CASSPLEGNSYEQYF. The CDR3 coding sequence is TGTGCCAGCAGTCCATTGGAGGGTAATTCCTACGAGCAGTACTTC.

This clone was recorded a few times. CDR3 coding DNA: TGTGCCAGCAGCTCGGGGGGGGCGAGGGAGCAGTACTTC. This translates into CASSSGGAREQYF. This chain joins TRBV5-6 and TRBJ2-7, with TRBD2 matching over 8 bases. The CDR3 sequence is 13 residues long. V trimming: 3 bases; J trimming: 7 bases; junction bases outside the gene matches: 6. The germline CDR1 and CDR2 sequences are SGHDT and YYEEEE.

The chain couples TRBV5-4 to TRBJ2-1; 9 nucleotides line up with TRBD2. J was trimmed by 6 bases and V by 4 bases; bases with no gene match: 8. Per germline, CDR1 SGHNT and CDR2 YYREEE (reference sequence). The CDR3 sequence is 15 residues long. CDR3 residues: CASSTPTSGTNEQFF. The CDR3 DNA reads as TGTGCCAGCAGCACCCCGACTAGCGGTACCAATGAGCAGTTCTTC.

In DNA form, the CDR3 reads TGTGCCAGCAGTACAAGGACTAGCGGGAGTATAAGAGATACGCAGTATTTT. This gives the protein CASSTRTSGSIRDTQYF. The chain uses TRBV27 and TRBJ2-3, with TRBD2 identical over 13 bases. CDR1 is MNHEY, CDR2 SMNVEV, per germline (reference sequence). CDR3 length: 17 amino acids. The trim removed 5 bases at V and 5 bases at J, leaving 10 bases unmatched.

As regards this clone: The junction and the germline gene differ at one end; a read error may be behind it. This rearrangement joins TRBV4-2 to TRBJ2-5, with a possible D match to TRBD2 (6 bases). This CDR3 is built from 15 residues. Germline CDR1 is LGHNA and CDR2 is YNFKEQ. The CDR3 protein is CASSQGDSDQETQYF. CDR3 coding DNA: TGTGCCAGCAGCCAAGGGGACTCGGACCAGGAGACCCAGTACTTC.

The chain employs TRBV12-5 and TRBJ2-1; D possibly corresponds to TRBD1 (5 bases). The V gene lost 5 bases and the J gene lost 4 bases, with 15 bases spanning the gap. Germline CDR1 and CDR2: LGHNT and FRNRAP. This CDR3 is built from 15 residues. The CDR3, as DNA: TGTGCTAGTGGTCTCTCAACAAGACAGTACAATGAGCAGTTCTTC. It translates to CASGLSTRQYNEQFF.